This T cell receptor beta chain comes out of a study of technical replicates of blood from four donors. From germline, CDR1 is SGHNT and CDR2 YYREEE (reference sequence). Germline trimming cut 0 bases from V and 0 bases from J; bases unmatched to any gene: 5. The length of the CDR3 is 17 residues. Libraries were prepared by immunoSEQ multiplex PCR; TCRdb keeps only in-frame clonotypes and omits some of them. The table shows just under 100,000 clones, with about 96% occurring only once. This sequence originates from a human donor in good health. The specimen sequenced was T cells isolated from PBMCs. The chain is built from TRBV5-4 and TRBJ1-3; TRBD1 matches at 8 bases. CDR3 loop: CASSLVQGGASGNTIYF. Here the CDR3 DNA reads TGTGCCAGCAGCTTGGTACAGGGGGGGGCCTCTGGAAACACCATATATTTT. The whole variable domain, filled in from reference TRBV5-4 and TRBJ1-3, reads ETGVTQSPTHLIKTRGQQVTLRCSSQSGHNTVSWYQQALGQGPQFIFQYYREEENGRGNFPPRFSGLQFPNYSSELNVNALELDDSALYLCASSLVQGGASGNTIYFGEGSWLTVV.